This TCR beta chain was profiled in a study of T cell changes during pregnancy in multiple sclerosis. Profiled with immunoSEQ multiplex PCR; TCRdb holds only in-frame clones, not every one. Here the sample spans roughly 48,000 clones, over 85% being singletons. The CDR3 loop spans 14 amino acids. Trimming removed 2 bases from V and 6 bases from J; junction bases left unmatched: 4. Per germline, CDR1 SGHRS and CDR2 YFSETQ. This material consisted of CD4+ T cells from peripheral blood mononuclear cells, taken in the first trimester of pregnancy. The receptor comes from a female donor with multiple sclerosis, enrolled in a pregnancy study. The chain links TRBV5-1 to TRBJ1-5; TRBD1 matches at 8 bases. The DNA of the CDR3 is TGCGCCAGCAGCTTTCGACAGGGGAGTCAGCCCCAGCATTTT. Encoded protein: CASSFRQGSQPQHF.